Listed below are T cell receptor beta chains from one sample, sequenced in a study of monozygotic twins with cystic fibrosis. Data came from immunoSEQ multiplex PCR; TCRdb stores just in-frame clones and leaves some out. The profile shows about 39,000 clones, 75% to 95% of them singletons. The sample taken for sequencing was blood. Source of these receptors: a boy aged 2-9 years with cystic fibrosis. The CDR3 runs from the conserved cysteine through the conserved F or W. The D gene is left open where the match is weak. A row's size may be missing; if present it is once, few, many or a size class.

>TRBJ2-1|TRBV27|TRBD1|-
CASSLTGTNEQFF
TGTGCCAGCAGTTTGACAGGGACGAATGAGCAGTTCTTC
>TRBJ1-6|TRBV5-1|TRBD1|-
CASSLSRPGQGNSPLHF
TGCGCCAGCAGCTTGAGCCGGCCGGGACAGGGGAATTCACCCCTCCACTTT
>TRBJ2-1|TRBV5-1|TRBD2|-
CASSLLIAGDGNEQFF
TGCGCCAGCAGCTTGCTCATAGCGGGAGACGGCAATGAGCAGTTCTTC
>TRBJ2-5|TRBV19|-|-
CASSIRGETQYF
TGTGCCAGTAGTATCCGAGGGGAGACCCAGTACTTC
>TRBJ1-4|TRBV11-2|-|-
CASSLVGGDDEKLFF
TGTGCCAGCAGCTTAGTTGGTGGGGACGATGAAAAACTGTTTTTT
>TRBJ1-2|TRBV28|TRBD1|-
CASIPSEGQLLYGYTF
TGTGCCAGCATTCCTTCCGAGGGACAGCTACTCTATGGCTACACCTTC
>TRBJ1-4|TRBV19|-|-
CASSIEEGPREKLFF
TGTGCCAGTAGTATAGAGGAGGGACCTAGGGAAAAACTGTTTTTT
>TRBJ2-2|TRBV14|TRBD2|-
CASSQERLANGELFF
TGTGCCAGCAGCCAAGAACGACTAGCGAACGGGGAGCTGTTTTTT
>TRBJ2-3|TRBV5-1|TRBD2|-
CASSSGTSGDTQYF
TGCGCCAGCAGCTCCGGGACTAGCGGGGATACGCAGTATTTT
>TRBJ1-1|TRBV27|-|once
CASSNRAEAFF
TGTGCCAGCAGCAACAGGGCTGAAGCTTTCTTT
>TRBJ2-4|TRBV11-1|-|-
CASSLAGGHENIQYF
TGTGCCAGCAGCTTAGCGGGGGGGCATGAAAACATTCAGTACTTC
>TRBJ2-7|TRBV19|TRBD1|-
CASSVGTGGGYEQYF
TGTGCCAGTAGTGTCGGGACAGGGGGAGGTTACGAGCAGTACTTC
>TRBJ2-1|TRBV27|TRBD2|-
CASTHRSGVSTFYNEQFF
TGTGCCAGCACCCACAGGAGCGGGGTATCTACGTTCTACAATGAGCAGTTCTTC
>TRBJ2-3|TRBV5-8|TRBD2|-
CASSPGTSGGPGDTQYF
TGTGCCAGCAGCCCTGGGACTAGCGGGGGGCCAGGGGATACGCAGTATTTT
>TRBJ2-2|TRBV4-1|TRBD1|-
CASSHSGTDTGELFF
TGCGCCAGCAGCCATTCCGGGACAGACACCGGGGAGCTGTTTTTT
>TRBJ2-7|TRBV25-1|-|-
CASRNQGYEQYF
TGTGCCAGCAGGAATCAGGGTTACGAGCAGTACTTC
>TRBJ2-2|TRBV5-1|TRBD2|-
CASSQRRFGGAPGELFF
TGCGCCAGCAGCCAAAGAAGGTTCGGGGGGGCCCCCGGGGAGCTGTTTTTT
>TRBJ1-5|TRBV7-2|-|-
CASSGRHSSNQPQHF
TGTGCCAGCAGCGGGAGACATTCTAGCAATCAGCCCCAGCATTTT
>TRBJ1-4|TRBV5-1|TRBD1|-
CASSLRPGQEFEKLFF
TGCGCCAGCAGCTTAAGACCGGGACAGGAGTTTGAAAAACTGTTTTTT
>TRBJ2-7|TRBV9|-|-
CASSVGGGGFLREQYF
TGTGCCAGCAGCGTAGGCGGCGGGGGCTTTTTACGGGAGCAGTACTTC
>TRBJ1-1|TRBV5-1|TRBD1|-
CASSLGQGGKAFF
TGCGCCAGCAGCTTGGGACAGGGGGGAAAAGCTTTCTTT
>TRBJ1-1|TRBV27|-|-
CASSARGVNTEAFF
TGTGCCAGCAGCGCCCGGGGGGTGAACACTGAAGCTTTCTTT
>TRBJ1-4|TRBV7-9|-|-
CASSSKLAGANEKLFF
TGTGCCAGCAGCTCCAAGTTGGCAGGGGCTAATGAAAAACTGTTTTTT
>TRBJ1-1|TRBV10-2|-|-
CASSEEGRPFF
TGCGCCAGCAGTGAGGAGGGGCGGCCTTTCTTT
>TRBJ1-5|TRBV15|-|-
CATSREGRKLEPQHF
TGTGCCACCAGCAGAGAGGGGCGGAAATTGGAGCCCCAGCATTTT
>TRBJ1-4|TRBV5-1|-|-
CASSLEGATNEKLFF
TGCGCCAGCAGCTTGGAGGGTGCAACTAATGAAAAACTGTTTTTT
>TRBJ1-1|TRBV5-1|-|once
CASSLGAGDEAFF
TGCGCCAGCAGCTTGGGAGCGGGTGATGAAGCTTTCTTT
>TRBJ1-1|TRBV27|-|once
CASSSRTEENTEAFF
TGTGCCAGCAGTTCACGGACGGAGGAGAACACTGAAGCTTTCTTT
>TRBJ2-7|TRBV7-9|-|-
CASSLNTLDYEQYF
TGTGCCAGCAGCTTAAACACCCTCGACTACGAGCAGTACTTC
>TRBJ2-2|TRBV5-1|TRBD2|-
CASSAGTSGTGELFF
TGCGCCAGCAGTGCCGGGACTAGCGGCACCGGGGAGCTGTTTTTT
>TRBJ1-6|TRBV6-6|TRBD1|-
CASSPGQPYNSPLHF
TGTGCCAGCAGCCCGGGACAGCCTTATAATTCACCCCTCCACTTT
>TRBJ1-1|TRBV28|-|-
CATEDTMNTEAFF
TGTGCCACCGAGGACACGATGAACACTGAAGCTTTCTTT
>TRBJ1-5|TRBV6-5|TRBD1|-
CASSQTGRQPQHF
TGTGCCAGCAGTCAGACAGGGAGACAGCCCCAGCATTTT
>TRBJ1-5|TRBV19|-|-
CASSYISNQPQHF
TGTGCCAGTAGTTATATCTCGAATCAGCCCCAGCATTTT
>TRBJ1-2|TRBV7-2|-|-
CASSLSGYGYTF
TGTGCCAGCAGCTTGTCAGGGTATGGCTACACCTTC
>TRBJ1-5|TRBV6-6|TRBD1|-
CASSGSGTGGGQPQHF
TGTGCCAGCAGTGGTTCGGGGACAGGGGGCGGTCAGCCCCAGCATTTT
>TRBJ2-2|TRBV10-3|-|once
CAISEFRAPDTGELFF
TGTGCCATCAGTGAGTTTAGGGCCCCGGACACCGGGGAGCTGTTTTTT
>TRBJ2-1|TRBV29-1|-|-
CSVNLVYNEQFF
TGCAGCGTTAACCTCGTCTACAATGAGCAGTTCTTC
>TRBJ2-7|TRBV19|TRBD2|-
CASSRGLAGGPGEQYF
TGTGCCAGTAGTCGGGGACTAGCGGGGGGGCCGGGCGAGCAGTACTTC